The sequence of this T cell receptor beta chain was determined in a study of T cell changes during pregnancy in multiple sclerosis. Trimming pared 4 bases from V and 5 bases from J, leaving 13 bases between. CDR1 SGHDT and CDR2 YYEEEE come from the germline V gene. CDR3 length equals 15 residues. The data were produced by immunoSEQ multiplex PCR, yet TCRdb's version contains in-frame clones alone and is incomplete. The top ten hold about 1.8% of the sample, which has over 70,000 clones, 91% seen once. This TCR was recovered from a female donor in good health, enrolled as a control in a pregnancy study. Material: peripheral blood, obtained in the first trimester of pregnancy. This sequence joins TRBV5-6 and TRBJ1-6; D ambiguous. CDR3: CASSLRGYNNSPLHF. The DNA for the CDR3 is TGTGCCAGCAGCCTACGAGGCTATAATAATTCACCCCTCCACTTT.